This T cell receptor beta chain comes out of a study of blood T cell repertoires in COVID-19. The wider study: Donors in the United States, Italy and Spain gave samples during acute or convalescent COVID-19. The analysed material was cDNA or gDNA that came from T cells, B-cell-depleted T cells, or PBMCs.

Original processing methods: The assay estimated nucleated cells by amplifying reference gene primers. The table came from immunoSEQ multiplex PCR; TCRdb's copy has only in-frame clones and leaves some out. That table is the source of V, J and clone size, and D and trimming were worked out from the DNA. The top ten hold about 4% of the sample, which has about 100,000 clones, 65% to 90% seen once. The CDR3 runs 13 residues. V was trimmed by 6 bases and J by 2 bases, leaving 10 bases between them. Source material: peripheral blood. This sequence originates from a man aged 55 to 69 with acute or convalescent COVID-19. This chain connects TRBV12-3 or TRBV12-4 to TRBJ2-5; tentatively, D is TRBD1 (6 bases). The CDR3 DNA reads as TGTGCCAGCAGCTCACAGGGTCAAGAGACCCAGTACTTC. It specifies CASSSQGQETQYF.